This T cell receptor (beta chain) derives from a study of T cell responses to AZD1222 COVID-19 vaccine. General study results and limits: Compared with day 0, the breadth and depth of the Spike-specific TCR repertoire rose significantly after two doses of AZD1222. No day 14 peak samples; only post-peak repertoires were characterized. White British ancestry dominated among donors, who included more females, and clonal diversity was possibly underestimated. In the spike-specific TCR repertoire, nearly half reportedly target unmutated variant regions.

The CDR3 covers 15 residues. With 4 bases removed from V and 3 bases from J, the gap between germline ends came to 15 bases. Germline V CDR1 and CDR2: MNHEY, SVGAGI. Some clones are missing from TCRdb's copy, which holds only in-frame ones; the method was immunoSEQ multiplex PCR. Of 150,000 or so clones in the sample, roughly nine tenths are singletons; the top ten hold around 0.99%. To note about this clone: Antigen unknown.

The chain has TRBV6-5 and TRBJ1-1; TRBD1 might be the D (5 bases). The origin of this receptor is an adult who received the AZD1222 COVID-19 vaccine. The sequenced sample was peripheral blood, obtained 28 days after the second AZD1222 dose. The CDR3 reads CASSSPMTGDTEAFF. The CDR3 region has the DNA TGTGCCAGCAGTTCCCCCATGACGGGGGACACTGAAGCTTTCTTT.